The clone carrying this TCR beta chain was observed a few times. The antigen remains unidentified. The data belong to a study of T-cell memory formation after mild COVID-19. Study-wide points: Day 37-peaking second-wave clones had unconfirmed SARS-CoV-2 specificity.

The length of the CDR3 is 15 residues. The J segment lost 12 bases and the V segment lost 6 bases, leaving 15 bases of the junction unmatched. TCRdb processed the 5' RACE reads anew with MiXCR; each CDR3 protein has one entry. Among 580,000 or so distinct CDR3 sequences, approximately 15% were seen once, and the ten largest hold roughly 8%. Sequencing was carried out using PBMCs or a T cell subset sorted from them (not recorded which). The chain joins TRBV12-3 or TRBV12-4 to TRBJ2-1, with 9 bases fitting TRBD2. The clonotype was recovered from an adult woman who had mild COVID-19 (a few samples of this study predate the infection). Cell type and time point are not known. For the CDR3, the DNA is TGTGCCAGCAGGCCGGGAGGTCTGCGGGGGGGTGGGCAGTTCTTC. Amino acid sequence: CASRPGGLRGGGQFF.